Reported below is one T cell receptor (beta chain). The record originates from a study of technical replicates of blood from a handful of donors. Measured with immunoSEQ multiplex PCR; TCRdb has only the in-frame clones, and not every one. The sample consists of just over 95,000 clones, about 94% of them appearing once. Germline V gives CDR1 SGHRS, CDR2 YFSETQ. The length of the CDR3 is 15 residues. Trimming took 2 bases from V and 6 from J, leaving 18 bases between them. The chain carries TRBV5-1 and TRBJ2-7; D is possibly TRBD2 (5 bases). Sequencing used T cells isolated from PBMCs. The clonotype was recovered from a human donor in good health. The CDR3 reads CASSFGRTTGFEQYF. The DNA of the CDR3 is TGCGCCAGCAGCTTCGGCCGGACCACGGGGTTCGAGCAGTACTTC.